This T cell receptor beta chain is drawn from a study of response to subunit inactivated influenza vaccine. In its sample, this clonotype was seen a few times. Its antigen is unidentified. TCRdb re-called the RT-PCR reads through MiXCR, storing one row per CDR3 protein. The data hold about 180,000 distinct CDR3 sequences, with 9.5% to 12% observed a single time. Points from the study as a whole: Seasonal influenza vaccination, on each occasion, was suggested by the authors to recruit few new T cells.

Sample: CD8+ T cells sorted from PBMCs, taken around 2 years after vaccination. This receptor was identified in a man between 50 and 75 years old who received an inactivated influenza vaccine.

The DNA for the CDR3 is TGCAGCGTTGACAGGGCAGGCACCGGGGAGCTGTTTTTT. The encoded protein is CSVDRAGTGELFF. J is TRBJ2-2 and V is TRBV29-1, with TRBD1 as a possible D gene (5 bases). CDR1 is SQVTM and CDR2 is ANQGSEA in the germline V gene. Deletions cut 3 bases from V and 4 bases from J, with 9 bases between. The CDR3 has 13 residues.